The 5 T cell receptor beta chains below all came from one sample that was sequenced in a study of post-analysis software for immune sequencing data. Study results and limitations: TRBV5-6, TRBV5-1 and TRBV20-1 belonged to a set of roughly five TRBV segments that were more frequent in patients than controls.

What these receptors recognize is not known. Unique-molecular-identifier-tagged TCR beta cDNA libraries were used. TCRdb reanalysed the PCR reads using MiXCR and keeps one entry per CDR3 protein. Altogether approximately 570,000 distinct CDR3 sequences are present, around 47% being singletons, with the ten largest covering around 1.7%. Sequenced sample: blood. These receptors came from a girl aged 10 to 17 with multiple sclerosis.

This clonotype was seen a handful of times. The CDR3 bases are TGTGCCAGCAGTCTACGGGACAGGAGATACGAGCAGTACTTC. Amino acids: CASSLRDRRYEQYF. V usage is TRBV27 and J usage is TRBJ2-5; 8 positions agree with TRBD1. TRBJ2-7 matches the DNA end more closely, so the J call is doubtful. This CDR3 spans 14 amino acids. Germline V gene sequence: CDR1 MNHEY, CDR2 SMNVEV (reference sequence).

The chain has TRBV20-1 and TRBJ1-2; D gene uncertain. CDR3 length: 14 amino acids. The V gene's germline CDR1 is DFQATT and CDR2 SNEGSKA (reference sequence). V gave up 0 bases and J gave up 4 bases, with 12 bases separating them. The CDR3 region is CSARDPERSYGYTF. CDR3 in DNA: TGCAGTGCTAGAGATCCTGAGCGGAGCTATGGCTACACCTTC.

The chain is built from TRBV15 and TRBJ2-7; TRBD1 is a possible D gene (6 bases). The CDR3 length is 15 residues. With 0 bases removed from V and 3 bases from J, the gap between germline ends came to 12 bases. The germline V gene has CDR1 LNHNV and CDR2 YYDKDF (reference sequence). DNA for the CDR3: TGTGCCACCAGCAGAGATCAGCAGGGGAGCTACGAGCAGTACTTC. This gives the protein CATSRDQQGSYEQYF.

This clonotype appeared once. V is TRBV29-1 and J is TRBJ2-7; maybe TRBD2 (6 bases). The CDR3 spans 13 residues. Germline CDR1 SQVTM, CDR2 ANQGSEA. V gave up 7 bases and J gave up 0 bases, with 13 bases separating them. CDR3 residues: CSGRDDYSYEQYF. As DNA, the CDR3 is TGCAGCGGGAGGGACGACTACTCCTACGAGCAGTACTTC.

There are a few counts of this clonotype. The CDR3 is CASSFERTSTDTQYF. DNA for the CDR3: TGCGCCAGCAGCTTTGAGAGAACTAGCACAGATACGCAGTATTTT. The chain couples TRBV5-1 to TRBJ2-3; D is unresolved. The V gene's germline CDR1 is SGHRS and CDR2 YFSETQ. Trimming took 2 bases from V and 0 from J, leaving 10 bases between them. The length of the CDR3 is 15 residues.